The 32 T cell receptor beta chains listed next were all sequenced from one sample in a study of cytomegalovirus exposure and HLA in healthy donors. The PCR used 60 Vbeta and 13 Jbeta primers. Generated by immunoSEQ multiplex PCR, the TCRdb table keeps only in-frame clones and is missing some. The sample lists roughly 200,000 clones, about 10% occurring once. Material: PBMCs. These receptors originate from a woman in her thirties in good health and CMV-seropositive.

A few counts support this clone. The chain couples TRBV21-1 to TRBJ2-7; the table's D call TRBD1 went unverified against the DNA. TRBV21-1 constitutes a pseudogene. The CDR3 contains 13 residues. In DNA, the CDR3 is TGTGCCACCTTGGGACAGGGGGCCTACGAGCAGTACTTC. Its protein product is CATLGQGAYEQYF.

This clone was counted a few times. The rearrangement links TRBV11-2 to TRBJ2-7; 14 nucleotides align to TRBD2. The J segment lost 6 bases and the V segment lost 5 bases, leaving 18 bases of the junction unmatched. Germline CDR1 reads SGHAT; CDR2 reads FQNNGV. The CDR3 is 19 amino acids. CDR3 amino acids: CASSLGALGLAGEPLEQYF. CDR3 sequence (DNA): TGTGCCAGCAGCCTAGGGGCACTGGGACTAGCGGGAGAACCGCTCGAGCAGTACTTC. Based on the CDR3 plus reference TRBV11-2 and TRBJ2-7, the full variable domain is EAGVAQSPRYKIIEKRQSVAFWCNPISGHATLYWYQQILGQGPKLLIQFQNNGVVDDSQLPKDRFSAERLKGVDSTLKIQPAKLEDSAVYLCASSLGALGLAGEPLEQYFGPGTRLTVT.

The rearrangement links TRBV9 to TRBJ2-1; tentatively, D is TRBD2 (6 bases). Germline-derived CDR1 and CDR2 are SGDLS and YYNGEE. V lost 4 bases to trimming and J lost 6 bases, with 20 bases between them. This CDR3 spans 16 amino acids. The CDR3 coding sequence is TGTGCCAGCAGCCCCTACGGGACTGAGTATTTCAATGAGCAGTTCTTC. Protein product: CASSPYGTEYFNEQFF.

The J gene is TRBJ1-1, the V gene TRBV6-5; 8 bases fit TRBD1. Germline trimming cut 2 bases from V and 0 bases from J; bases unmatched to any gene: 2. Looked up from germline, CDR1 is MNHEY and CDR2 is SVGAGI. The CDR3 runs 15 residues. This chain's CDR3 is CASSYQGAMNTEAFF. The DNA of the CDR3 is TGTGCCAGCAGTTACCAGGGGGCAATGAACACTGAAGCTTTCTTT.

This clone came up a few times. CDR3 protein: CASSPGGYPNEKLFF. As DNA, the CDR3 is TGTGCCAGCAGCCCCGGGGGTTACCCTAATGAAAAACTGTTTTTT. The gene calls are TRBV9 and TRBJ1-4; tentative D call: TRBD1 (5 bases). CDR1 is SGDLS, CDR2 YYNGEE, per germline. Trimming took 4 bases from V and 3 from J, leaving 13 bases between them. CDR3 length: 15 amino acids.

This chain connects TRBV5-1 to TRBJ2-1; 8 bases are shared with TRBD1. Germline V gives CDR1 SGHRS, CDR2 YFSETQ. The CDR3 has 17 residues. The V segment lost 3 bases and the J segment 1 base; nucleotides outside the gene matches: 9. The CDR3 spells CASSSGTGTKSYNEQFF. In DNA form, the CDR3 reads TGCGCCAGCAGCTCCGGGACAGGAACTAAATCCTACAATGAGCAGTTCTTC. The variable domain in full, completed from reference TRBV5-1 and TRBJ2-1, reads KAGVTQTPRYLIKTRGQQVTLSCSPISGHRSVSWYQQTPGQGLQFLFEYFSETQRNKGNFPGRFSGRQFSNSRSEMNVSTLELGDSALYLCASSSGTGTKSYNEQFFGPGTRLTVL.

This clone appeared a few times. V usage is TRBV19 and J usage is TRBJ2-5, with TRBD1 matching over 8 bases. The CDR3 contains 15 residues. Germline CDR1 LNHDA, CDR2 SQIVND (reference sequence). V lost 1 base to trimming and J lost 5 bases; unmatched junction nucleotides: 6. The chain's CDR3 is CASSIGAGGRETQYF. CDR3 nucleotide sequence: TGTGCCAGTAGTATAGGTGCAGGGGGCAGGGAGACCCAGTACTTC.

The chain combines TRBV27 with TRBJ1-2, with 9 bases fitting TRBD1. The J segment lost 8 bases and the V segment lost 6 bases, leaving 7 bases of the junction unmatched. This CDR3 has 13 amino acids. CDR1 is MNHEY and CDR2 is SMNVEV in the germline V gene (reference sequence). In nucleotides, the CDR3 is TGTGCCAGCAGCTCGAGACAGGGGGACGGCTACACCTTC. It codes for CASSSRQGDGYTF.

This clone was found once. The chain uses TRBV6-1 and TRBJ2-7; a weak D match, TRBD2 (5 bases). The CDR3 runs 13 residues. V lost 3 bases to trimming and J lost 4 bases, with 10 bases between them. Germline assignment: CDR1 MNHNS and CDR2 SASEGT. Here the CDR3 reads CASSDGSEYEQYF. The CDR3 nucleotides are TGTGCCAGCAGTGATGGTAGCGAATACGAGCAGTACTTC.

This clone was counted only a few times. The V call is TRBV20-1, the J call TRBJ1-1, with D perhaps matching TRBD1 (5 bases). Trimming removed 5 bases from V and 8 bases from J, with 12 bases in between. The CDR3 length is 11 residues. Germline V gene sequence: CDR1 DFQATT, CDR2 SNEGSKA (reference sequence). The CDR3 here is CSASGGDEAFF. CDR3 in DNA: TGCAGTGCTTCAGGCGGGGACGAAGCTTTCTTT.

This clone has only a few counts. The chain couples TRBV5-4 to TRBJ2-3, with 11 positions matching TRBD2. Germline values: CDR1 SGHNT, CDR2 YYREEE (reference sequence). This CDR3 is built from 16 residues. Trimming at V came to 4 bases and at J to 4 bases, leaving 8 bases not matched to a gene. The CDR3 bases are TGTGCCAGCAGCCCCGACGCGGGACTAGCGGCAGATACGCAGTATTTT. It codes for CASSPDAGLAADTQYF.

This clone was counted between two and nine times. V is TRBV5-1 and J is TRBJ1-5; 7 nucleotides align to TRBD1. The V gene's germline CDR1 is SGHRS and CDR2 YFSETQ. V lost 0 bases to trimming and J lost 7 bases; unmatched junction nucleotides: 7. This CDR3 has 15 residues. This CDR3 reads CASSLDGQVRQPQHF. DNA of the CDR3: TGCGCCAGCAGCTTGGACGGACAGGTCCGACAGCCCCAGCATTTT.

This clone was counted a few times. This sequence joins TRBV9 and TRBJ2-7; 9 nucleotides agree with TRBD2. Per germline, CDR1 SGDLS and CDR2 YYNGEE. V dropped 4 bases and J dropped 6; count of bases not matched to a gene: 11. The CDR3 loop spans 15 amino acids. The CDR3, as DNA: TGTGCCAGCAGCCCCCGTAATAGCGGGAGAAGCGAGCAGTACTTC. It codes for CASSPRNSGRSEQYF.

This clone has more than one count but fewer than ten. The chain carries TRBV5-1 and TRBJ1-4; the match to TRBD1 covers 7 bases. V lost 5 bases and J lost 8; bases outside the gene matches: 9. This CDR3 is 14 amino acids long. Germline CDR1 SGHRS, CDR2 YFSETQ. The CDR3: CASRFRTGGEKLFF. The CDR3 DNA sequence: TGCGCCAGCAGATTCAGGACAGGAGGAGAAAAACTGTTTTTT.

The CDR3 sequence is CASSSRDQVDEQFF. The DNA of the CDR3 is TGTGCCAGCAGTTCCCGCGATCAGGTAGATGAGCAGTTCTTC. The chain is built from TRBV27 and TRBJ2-1; D remains unclear. V was trimmed by 4 bases and J by 8 bases, leaving 15 bases between them. The CDR3 length is 14 residues. Germline V CDR1 and CDR2: MNHEY, SMNVEV (reference sequence).

The genes are TRBV15 and TRBJ1-3; the D is unclear. CDR3 length equals 13 residues. V lost 6 bases and J lost 0, with 6 bases in between. Germline V gene lookup returns CDR1 LNHNV and CDR2 YYDKDF (reference sequence). The CDR3 protein is CATSRVSGNTIYF. The DNA of the CDR3 is TGTGCCACCAGTCGAGTCTCTGGAAACACCATATATTTT. Together with reference TRBV15 and TRBJ1-3, the CDR3 gives the full variable domain: DAMVIQNPRYQVTQFGKPVTLSCSQTLNHNVMYWYQQKSSQAPKLLFHYYDKDFNNEADTPDNFQSRRPNTSFCFLDIRSPGLGDTAMYLCATSRVSGNTIYFGEGSWLTVV.

This clone has more than one count but fewer than ten. This chain links TRBV2 with TRBJ2-7; TRBD1 aligns across 7 bases. V lost 6 bases and J lost 1; bases outside the gene matches: 9. Germline-derived CDR1 and CDR2 are SNHLY and FYNNEI. This CDR3 contains 15 residues. The CDR3 reads CASSTPMTGSYEQYF. The CDR3 DNA reads as TGTGCCAGCAGCACTCCCATGACAGGGTCCTACGAGCAGTACTTC.

There are a few counts of this clone. This chain uses TRBV13 with TRBJ2-1; 7 bases fit TRBD2. J lost 6 bases, V lost 5 bases, and 22 bases had no gene match. Germline CDR1 is PRHDT and CDR2 is FYEKMQ (reference sequence). CDR3 length: 19 residues. CDR3 sequence reads: CASSASTIAGAGTGNEQFF. The CDR3 DNA is TGTGCCAGCAGCGCCTCTACTATTGCGGGAGCGGGGACTGGCAATGAGCAGTTCTTC.

The chain's CDR3 is CASSGTGLEKLFF. In DNA, the CDR3 is TGTGCCAGCAGCGGGACAGGGCTTGAAAAACTGTTTTTT. V usage is TRBV9 and J usage is TRBJ1-4; 8 bases are a match to TRBD1. V was pared by 3 bases and J by 7 bases, with 2 bases of the junction left unmatched. In germline, CDR1 is SGDLS, CDR2 YYNGEE. This CDR3 region has 13 residues.

This chain links TRBV4-1 with TRBJ1-4, with TRBD1 identical over 8 bases. V dropped 3 bases and J dropped 7; count of bases not matched to a gene: 10. This CDR3 is 16 amino acids long. Germline values: CDR1 MGHRA, CDR2 YSYEKL. The CDR3 here is CASSQGQGAVGEKLFF. In nucleotides, the CDR3 is TGCGCCAGCAGCCAGGGCCAGGGGGCCGTTGGTGAAAAACTGTTTTTT.

The rearrangement links TRBV4-1 to TRBJ2-1; TRBD2 aligns across 11 bases. The germline gives CDR1 MGHRA, CDR2 YSYEKL. J lost 8 bases, V lost 5 bases, and 11 bases had no gene match. The CDR3 is 16 amino acids. CDR3 protein: CASSVDTSGSWYEQFF. DNA of the CDR3: TGCGCCAGCAGCGTTGACACTAGCGGGAGTTGGTATGAGCAGTTCTTC.

This clone was counted between two and nine times. The chain carries TRBV5-1 and TRBJ2-5; TRBD1 aligns across 7 bases. Germline loops: CDR1 SGHRS, CDR2 YFSETQ. The CDR3 has 13 residues. The J segment lost 3 bases and the V segment lost 4 bases, leaving 3 bases of the junction unmatched. CDR3 sequence reads: CASSQQGKETQYF. CDR3 in DNA: TGCGCCAGCAGCCAACAGGGGAAAGAGACCCAGTACTTC.

The J gene is TRBJ1-2, the V gene TRBV30; D not resolved. Trimming removed 2 bases from V and 8 bases from J, with 9 bases in between. Per the germline V gene, CDR1 is GTSNPN and CDR2 is SVGIG (reference sequence). This CDR3 has 11 residues. CDR3 amino acids: CAWSTGRGYTF. The CDR3, as DNA: TGTGCCTGGAGTACGGGTCGGGGCTACACCTTC.

This clone turned up a few times. This rearrangement joins TRBV27 to TRBJ1-4, with TRBD1 identical over 9 bases. The germline V gene has CDR1 MNHEY and CDR2 SMNVEV (reference sequence). This CDR3 comprises 15 residues. V was clipped by 6 bases and J by 6 bases; unmatched bases: 8. The CDR3 reads CASSLRTGAYEKLFF. The DNA for the CDR3 is TGTGCCAGCAGCTTGAGGACAGGGGCATATGAAAAACTGTTTTTT. The whole variable domain, filled in from reference TRBV27 and TRBJ1-4, reads EAQVTQNPRYLITVTGKKLTVTCSQNMNHEYMSWYRQDPGLGLRQIYYSMNVEVTDKGDVPEGYKVSRKEKRNFPLILESPSPNQTSLYFCASSLRTGAYEKLFFGSGTQLSVL.

This clone was seen a handful of times. The chain carries TRBV14 and TRBJ1-2; TRBD1 matches 7 bases. Germline CDR1 and CDR2: SGHDN and FVKESK. The CDR3 loop spans 13 amino acids. The trim removed 5 bases at V and 6 bases at J, leaving 6 bases unmatched. CDR3 sequence: CASSRQGWDGYTF. The CDR3 coding sequence is TGTGCCAGCAGCAGACAGGGTTGGGATGGCTACACCTTC.

This sequence joins TRBV5-6 and TRBJ1-3, with a weak D call TRBD1 (5 bases). Germline lookup yields CDR1 SGHDT and CDR2 YYEEEE. Deletions cut 2 bases from V and 0 bases from J, with 15 bases between. The CDR3 loop spans 17 amino acids. CDR3 nucleotide sequence: TGTGCCAGCAGCTTACCTACGACAGTTAACTCTGGAAACACCATATATTTT. This encodes CASSLPTTVNSGNTIYF.

In its sample, this clone was seen a few times. V usage is TRBV10-1 and J usage is TRBJ2-7, with TRBD1 matching 8 bases. The length of the CDR3 is 14 residues. Germline-derived CDR1 and CDR2 are WNHNN and SYGVQD (reference sequence). The V gene end was trimmed by 5 bases and the J gene end by 5 bases; junction bases not matched to a gene: 8. CDR3 amino acids: CASSLGQGSHEQYF. Written as DNA, the CDR3 is TGCGCCAGCAGTTTAGGACAGGGATCCCACGAGCAGTACTTC.

V and J are TRBV6-6 and TRBJ2-5; possibly TRBD2 for D (5 bases). The better agreement between TRBJ2-7 and the DNA end casts doubt on the J call. This CDR3 contains 13 residues. Germline V lookup: CDR1 MNHNY, CDR2 SVGAGI (reference sequence). The CDR3 loop reads CASTSGIAYEQYF. CDR3 in DNA: TGTGCCAGCACTTCGGGGATCGCCTACGAGCAGTACTTC.

The CDR3 is CASSAQRQGGGKTQYF. The CDR3 region has the DNA TGTGCCAGCTCCGCCCAAAGACAGGGAGGCGGGAAGACCCAGTACTTC. The rearrangement links TRBV5-4 to TRBJ2-5, with D maybe TRBD1 (7 bases). The CDR3 loop spans 16 amino acids. The V gene lost 7 bases and the J gene lost 6 bases, with 25 bases spanning the gap. The germline gives CDR1 SGHNT, CDR2 YYREEE (reference sequence).

V gene TRBV11-2 combines with J gene TRBJ2-7, with unresolved D. The V end lost 0 bases, the J end lost 1 base, and 10 bases lay between the germline ends. Germline assignment: CDR1 SGHAT and CDR2 FQNNGV. CDR3 length: 15 amino acids. CDR3 sequence: CASSLEGSISYEQYF. In nucleotides, the CDR3 is TGTGCCAGCAGCTTAGAGGGCAGTATATCCTACGAGCAGTACTTC.

V gene TRBV5-4 combines with J gene TRBJ1-2; possible D gene TRBD1, 6 bases. With 0 bases removed from V and 8 bases from J, the gap between germline ends came to 8 bases. The CDR3 is 12 residues long. The V gene's germline CDR1 is SGHNT and CDR2 YYREEE (reference sequence). The CDR3 loop is CASSLDREGYTF. The CDR3 nucleotides read TGTGCCAGCAGCTTGGACAGGGAAGGCTACACCTTC.

This chain uses TRBV5-1 with TRBJ1-2, with a tentative D call TRBD1 (6 bases). V dropped 3 bases and J dropped 8 bases, with 20 bases sitting between them. This CDR3 is built from 15 residues. Germline V gene lookup returns CDR1 SGHRS and CDR2 YFSETQ. DNA of the CDR3: TGCGCCAGCAGCTCGGCCAACTGTGGGGGCCGCGGCTACACCTTC. It yields the protein CASSSANCGGRGYTF.